Sequencing of this T cell receptor (beta chain) was carried out in a study of blood T cell repertoires in COVID-19. Study-level information: Some COVID-19 samples were acute and others convalescent; all came from the United States, Italy and Spain. The cDNA or gDNA used as material had been derived from T cells, B-cell-depleted T cells, or PBMCs.

This clone has more than one count but fewer than ten. Clones were sequenced by immunoSEQ multiplex PCR, and TCRdb holds only the in-frame ones, with some missing. The sample holds about 140,000 clones; approximately 80% are singletons and the top ten take approximately 15%. CDR3 length equals 16 residues. Trimming removed 3 bases from V and 0 bases from J, with 12 bases in between. Looked up from germline, CDR1 is GTSNPN and CDR2 is SVGIG (reference sequence). Specimen: peripheral blood. This receptor was taken from a man aged 50 to 59 with acute or convalescent COVID-19. This chain links TRBV30 with TRBJ1-6; perhaps TRBD1 as D (5 bases). The CDR3 DNA reads as TGTGCCTGGAGCTTAAACAGGCCCTCCTATAATTCACCCCTCCACTTT. Its translation is CAWSLNRPSYNSPLHF.